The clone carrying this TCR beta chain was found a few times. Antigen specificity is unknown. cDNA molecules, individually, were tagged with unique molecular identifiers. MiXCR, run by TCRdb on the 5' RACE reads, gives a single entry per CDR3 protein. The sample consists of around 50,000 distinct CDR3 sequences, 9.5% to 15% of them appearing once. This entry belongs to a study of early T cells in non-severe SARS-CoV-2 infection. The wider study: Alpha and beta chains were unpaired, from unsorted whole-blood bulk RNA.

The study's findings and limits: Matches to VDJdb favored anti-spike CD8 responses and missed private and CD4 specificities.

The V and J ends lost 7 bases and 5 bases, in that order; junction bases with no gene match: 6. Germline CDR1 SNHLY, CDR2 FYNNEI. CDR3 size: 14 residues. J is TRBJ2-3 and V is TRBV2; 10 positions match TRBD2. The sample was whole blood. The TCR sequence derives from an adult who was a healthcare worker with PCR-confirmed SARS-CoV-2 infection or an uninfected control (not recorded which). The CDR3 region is CASTFGLAVDTQYF. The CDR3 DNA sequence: TGTGCCAGCACTTTTGGACTAGCGGTAGATACGCAGTATTTT. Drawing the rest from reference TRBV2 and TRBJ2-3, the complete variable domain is EPEVTQTPSHQVTQMGQEVILRCVPISNHLYFYWYRQILGQKVEFLVSFYNNEISEKSEIFDDQFSVERPDGSNFTLKIRSTKLEDSAMYFCASTFGLAVDTQYFGPGTRLTVL.